The clone carrying this TCR beta chain was seen many times. No antigen is known for it. The data were obtained in a study of blood T cells in healthy people across ages. Findings and caveats of the study: The authors considered diversity estimates from one million T cells to be underestimates.

It was with a sample-barcoded 5' primer and a J-beta primer mix that a second PCR of roughly 6 to 11 cycles was run. TCRdb itself ran the 5' RACE reads through MiXCR, one entry per CDR3 protein. This repertoire shows under 950,000 distinct CDR3 sequences, 22% found once; its top ten account for around 21%. CDR1 is KGHDR, CDR2 SFDVKD, per germline. CDR3 length: 15 residues. Trimming took 4 bases from V and 4 from J; bases not matched to a gene: 7. The TCR comes from a man in his 70s in good health. The specimen sequenced was blood. The chain combines TRBV24-1 with TRBJ1-2, with TRBD1 matching 8 bases. CDR3 in amino acids: CATSEPTGEGYGYTF. In DNA form, the CDR3 reads TGTGCCACCAGTGAACCGACAGGGGAAGGCTATGGCTACACCTTC.